In this sample, the clone carrying this T cell receptor (beta chain) turned up a few times. Trimming left V 4 bases short and J 1 base short, with 14 bases between. The CDR3 length is 15 residues. Germline-derived CDR1 and CDR2 are KGHSH and LQKENI. These data originate in a study of blood T cell repertoires in COVID-19. Across the whole study: Some COVID-19 samples were acute and others convalescent; all came from the United States, Italy and Spain. Sample material is recorded as cDNA or gDNA derived from T cells, B-cell-depleted T cells, or PBMCs.

As processed by the authors: How many nucleated cells were present was estimated from reference gene primer amplification. The protocol was immunoSEQ multiplex PCR, while the TCRdb copy is restricted to in-frame clones and leaves out a portion. V and J calls plus clone size are reproduced from that table; the DNA served to infer D and trimming. There are 50,000 to 65,000 clones in the sample; 80% to 90% occur only once, and around 6.5% lies in the top ten. The J gene is TRBJ2-7, the V gene TRBV18; D is possibly TRBD1 (6 bases). The sequenced sample was peripheral blood. The origin of this receptor is a human donor in a cohort sampled during active COVID-19. CDR3 loop: CASSRTGTTSYEQYF. The CDR3, as DNA: TGTGCCAGCTCACGCACCGGGACAACTTCCTACGAGCAGTACTTC. The full variable domain, in which reference TRBV18 and TRBJ2-7 provide the parts outside the CDR3, is NAGVMQNPRHLVRRRGQEARLRCSPMKGHSHVYWYRQLPEEGLKFMVYLQKENIIDESGMPKERFSAEFPKEGPSILRIQQVVRGDSAAYFCASSRTGTTSYEQYFGPGTRLTVT.